These T cell receptor beta chains were read from a single sample in a study of blood T cell repertoires in COVID-19. Profiled with immunoSEQ multiplex PCR; TCRdb holds only in-frame clones, not every one. The table has roughly 140,000 clones, 80% to 90% seen once. The sample consisted of peripheral blood. The receptors derive from a middle-aged woman with acute or convalescent COVID-19. Each CDR3 is given with its conserved first and last residue. The order of the fields is J gene, V gene, CDR3 protein.

J gene: TRBJ2-3; V gene: TRBV27; CDR3 protein: CASSQSTDTQYF
J gene: TRBJ2-2; V gene: TRBV30; CDR3 protein: CAWSVGPGELFF
J gene: TRBJ2-5; V gene: TRBV11-2; CDR3 protein: CASSLESSTGTQETQYF
J gene: TRBJ2-7; V gene: TRBV24-1; CDR3 protein: CATSEASGSGYEQYF
J gene: TRBJ2-7; V gene: TRBV2; CDR3 protein: CASAGHSYEQYF
J gene: TRBJ1-2; V gene: TRBV6-2/TRBV6-3; CDR3 protein: CASSHLDRKKYGYTF
J gene: TRBJ1-5; V gene: TRBV27; CDR3 protein: CASSLRGIGGNQPQHF
J gene: TRBJ2-7; V gene: TRBV19; CDR3 protein: CASSISLAGFYEQYF
J gene: TRBJ1-5; V gene: TRBV3-1/TRBV3-2; CDR3 protein: CASSEGQGYQPQHF
J gene: TRBJ2-2; V gene: TRBV18; CDR3 protein: CASSPGLAGTGELFF
J gene: TRBJ2-7; V gene: TRBV15; CDR3 protein: CATSKTPGTGIYEQYF
J gene: TRBJ1-5; V gene: TRBV5-1; CDR3 protein: CASSLGPDMPNQPQHF
J gene: TRBJ1-6; V gene: TRBV30; CDR3 protein: CAWSVTAAANSPLHF
J gene: TRBJ2-3; V gene: TRBV28; CDR3 protein: CASSFSYRTVTKFDGTDTQYF
J gene: TRBJ2-5; V gene: TRBV19; CDR3 protein: CASSIGARTGIETQYF
J gene: TRBJ2-2; V gene: TRBV28; CDR3 protein: CASSLPVANTGELFF
J gene: TRBJ2-1; V gene: TRBV5-1; CDR3 protein: CASTRQVANEQFF
J gene: TRBJ2-7; V gene: TRBV6-5; CDR3 protein: CASLWYSYEQYF
J gene: TRBJ1-5; V gene: TRBV15; CDR3 protein: CATSRDWSGYSNQPQHF
J gene: TRBJ1-6; V gene: TRBV19; CDR3 protein: CASSYYRDRGRIGSPLHF
J gene: TRBJ1-5; V gene: TRBV24-1; CDR3 protein: CATSDSYSSSNQPQHF
J gene: TRBJ2-1; V gene: TRBV27; CDR3 protein: CASSPGTGRVVNEQFF
J gene: TRBJ1-2; V gene: TRBV30; CDR3 protein: CAWRPGSDYGYTF
J gene: TRBJ1-4; V gene: TRBV14; CDR3 protein: CASSQIEAPNEKLFF
J gene: TRBJ2-1; V gene: TRBV28; CDR3 protein: CASSLTGVSYNEQFF
J gene: TRBJ2-3; V gene: TRBV9; CDR3 protein: CASSVGSGPSTDTQYF
J gene: TRBJ1-1; V gene: TRBV5-5; CDR3 protein: CASSLTFSGLYGAFF
J gene: TRBJ2-7; V gene: TRBV11-3; CDR3 protein: CASSLDSWTGFSYEQYF
J gene: TRBJ2-3; V gene: TRBV27; CDR3 protein: CASSFGLPTDTQYF
J gene: TRBJ1-4; V gene: TRBV2; CDR3 protein: CASSVWEGRKLFF
J gene: TRBJ1-1; V gene: TRBV18; CDR3 protein: CAATGDLNTEAFF
J gene: TRBJ1-1; V gene: TRBV28; CDR3 protein: CASTSVMAGEAFF
J gene: TRBJ2-1; V gene: TRBV5-1; CDR3 protein: CASSDGGGEQFF
J gene: TRBJ2-1; V gene: TRBV28; CDR3 protein: CASSPGSAGGYFLGQFF
J gene: TRBJ2-1; V gene: TRBV9; CDR3 protein: CASSAAGTGTWNEQFF
J gene: TRBJ2-7; V gene: TRBV6-5; CDR3 protein: CASRATGAGEQYF
J gene: TRBJ1-5; V gene: TRBV15; CDR3 protein: CATASRAGLLNQPQHF
J gene: TRBJ2-1; V gene: TRBV7-8; CDR3 protein: CASSRFTGGSYNEQFF
J gene: TRBJ2-1; V gene: TRBV18; CDR3 protein: CASSPSTGVALRGEQFF
J gene: TRBJ1-1; V gene: TRBV6-5; CDR3 protein: CASSETHRDRAFF
J gene: TRBJ2-7; V gene: TRBV9; CDR3 protein: CASSPPGQDEQYF
J gene: TRBJ2-7; V gene: TRBV5-1; CDR3 protein: CASSLELTGVSYEQYF